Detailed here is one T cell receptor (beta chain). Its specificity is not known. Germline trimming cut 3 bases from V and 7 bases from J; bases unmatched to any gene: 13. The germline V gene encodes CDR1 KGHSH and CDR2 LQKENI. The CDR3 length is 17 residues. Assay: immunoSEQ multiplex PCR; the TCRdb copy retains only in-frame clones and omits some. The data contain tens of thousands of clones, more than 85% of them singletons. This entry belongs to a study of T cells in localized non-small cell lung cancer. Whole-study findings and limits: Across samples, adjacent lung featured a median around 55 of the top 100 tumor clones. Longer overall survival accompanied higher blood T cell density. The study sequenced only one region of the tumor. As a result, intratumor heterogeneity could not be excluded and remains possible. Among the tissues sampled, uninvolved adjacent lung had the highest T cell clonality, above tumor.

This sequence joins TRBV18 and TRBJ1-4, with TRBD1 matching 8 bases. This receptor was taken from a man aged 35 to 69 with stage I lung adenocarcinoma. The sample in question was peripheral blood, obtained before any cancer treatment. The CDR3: CASSPQYAGGASEKLFF. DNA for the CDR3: TGTGCCAGCTCACCGCAATATGCAGGGGGCGCAAGTGAAAAACTGTTTTTT.